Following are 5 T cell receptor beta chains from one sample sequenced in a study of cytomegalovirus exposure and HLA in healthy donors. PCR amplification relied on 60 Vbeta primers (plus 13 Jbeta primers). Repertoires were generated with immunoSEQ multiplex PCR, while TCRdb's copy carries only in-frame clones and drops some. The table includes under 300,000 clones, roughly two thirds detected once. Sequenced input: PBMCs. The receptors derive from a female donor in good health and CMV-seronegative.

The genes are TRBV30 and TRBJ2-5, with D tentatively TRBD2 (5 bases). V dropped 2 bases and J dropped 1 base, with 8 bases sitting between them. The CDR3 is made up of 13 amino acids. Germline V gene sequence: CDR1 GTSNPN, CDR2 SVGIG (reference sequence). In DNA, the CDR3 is TGTGCCTGGAGTTCGGGGATCCAAGAGACCCAGTACTTC. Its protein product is CAWSSGIQETQYF.

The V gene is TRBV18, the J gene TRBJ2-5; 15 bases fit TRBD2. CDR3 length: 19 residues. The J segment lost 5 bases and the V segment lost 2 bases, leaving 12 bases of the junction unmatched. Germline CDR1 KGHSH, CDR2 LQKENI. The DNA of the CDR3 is TGTGCCAGCTCACCATGGGCACCGGGACTAGCGGGAGGACGGGAGACCCAGTACTTC. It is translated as CASSPWAPGLAGGRETQYF.

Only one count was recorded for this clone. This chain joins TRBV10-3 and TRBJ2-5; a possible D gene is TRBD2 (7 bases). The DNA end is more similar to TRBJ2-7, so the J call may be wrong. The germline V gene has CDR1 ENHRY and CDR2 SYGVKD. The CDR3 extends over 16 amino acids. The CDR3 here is CAISLRGAVGVDEQYF. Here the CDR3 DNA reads TGTGCCATCAGTCTACGGGGGGCAGTAGGGGTCGACGAGCAGTACTTC.

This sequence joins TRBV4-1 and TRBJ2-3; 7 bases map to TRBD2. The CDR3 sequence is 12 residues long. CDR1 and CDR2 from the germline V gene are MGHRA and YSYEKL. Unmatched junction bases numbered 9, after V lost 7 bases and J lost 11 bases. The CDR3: CASTAASGGQYF. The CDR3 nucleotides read TGCGCCAGCACCGCCGCTAGCGGAGGGCAGTATTTT.

CDR3 nucleotide sequence: TGTGCCAGCAGTCAAGCGGGGGAGCAGTACTTC. Residues: CASSQAGEQYF. V is TRBV7-9 and J is TRBJ2-7; 7 bases align to TRBD2. The CDR3 covers 11 residues. CDR1 and CDR2 from the germline V gene are SEHNR and FQNEAQ (reference sequence). V lost 6 bases, J lost 7 bases, and 3 bases stayed unmatched.